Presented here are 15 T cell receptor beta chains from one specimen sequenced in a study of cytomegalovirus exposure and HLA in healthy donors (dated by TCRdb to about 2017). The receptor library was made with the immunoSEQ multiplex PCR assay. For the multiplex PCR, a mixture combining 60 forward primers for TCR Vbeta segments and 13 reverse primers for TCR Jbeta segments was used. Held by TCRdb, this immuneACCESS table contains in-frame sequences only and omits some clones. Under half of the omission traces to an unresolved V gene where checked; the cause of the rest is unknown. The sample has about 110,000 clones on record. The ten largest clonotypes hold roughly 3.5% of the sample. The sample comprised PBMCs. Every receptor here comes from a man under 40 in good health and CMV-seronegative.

CDR3 in DNA: TGCGCCAGCAGCCCCTCGCCCAGCTACGAGCAGTACTTC. It is translated as CASSPSPSYEQYF. The rearrangement links TRBV4-1 to TRBJ2-7; D gene ambiguous. CDR1 and CDR2 from the germline V gene are MGHRA and YSYEKL. This CDR3 spans 13 amino acids. Trimming removed 4 bases from V and 3 bases from J, with 10 bases in between.

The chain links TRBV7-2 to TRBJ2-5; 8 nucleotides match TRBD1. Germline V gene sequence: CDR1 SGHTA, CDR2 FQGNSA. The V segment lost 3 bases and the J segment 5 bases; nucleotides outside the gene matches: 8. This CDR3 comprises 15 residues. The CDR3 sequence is CASSLNKGQGETQYF. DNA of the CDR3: TGTGCCAGCAGCTTGAATAAAGGACAGGGTGAGACCCAGTACTTC.

DNA of the CDR3: TGCGCCAGCAGCCAACTGGAGGGGGCTGGCACTGAAGCTTTCTTT. Translated, it gives CASSQLEGAGTEAFF. The chain employs TRBV4-3 and TRBJ1-1; 7 nucleotides match TRBD1. The CDR3 spans 15 residues. With V trimmed by 2 bases and J by 4 bases, 7 bases remained unmatched. Germline V gives CDR1 LGHNA, CDR2 YSLEER.

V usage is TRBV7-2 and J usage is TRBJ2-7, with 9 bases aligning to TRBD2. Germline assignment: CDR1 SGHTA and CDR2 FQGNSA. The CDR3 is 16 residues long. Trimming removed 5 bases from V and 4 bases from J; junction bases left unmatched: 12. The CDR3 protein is CASSPRRGGAPYEQYF. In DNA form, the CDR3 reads TGTGCCAGCAGCCCTAGACGCGGGGGGGCTCCATACGAGCAGTACTTC.

Written as DNA, the CDR3 is TGTGCCAGCAGAGGAGGACAGGGCCGGGCTGAAGCTTTCTTT. This codes for CASRGGQGRAEAFF. The V gene is TRBV2, the J gene TRBJ1-1, with 8 bases lining up with TRBD1. The CDR3 totals 14 residues. The V and J ends lost 6 bases and 6 bases, in that order; junction bases with no gene match: 9. CDR1 and CDR2 (germline): SNHLY, FYNNEI. Looking up the rest from reference TRBV2 and TRBJ1-1 gives the full variable domain: EPEVTQTPSHQVTQMGQEVILRCVPISNHLYFYWYRQILGQKVEFLVSFYNNEISEKSEIFDDQFSVERPDGSNFTLKIRSTKLEDSAMYFCASRGGQGRAEAFFGQGTRLTVV.

In DNA form, the CDR3 reads TGTGCCAGCAGCAAAGGGACAGTGGAAGGCTACACCTTC. Translating gives CASSKGTVEGYTF. This chain joins TRBV9 and TRBJ1-2, with 7 positions matching TRBD1. After removal of 4 bases from V and 8 bases from J, the junction contained 8 bases not matched to a gene. The V gene's germline CDR1 is SGDLS and CDR2 YYNGEE. The CDR3 covers 13 residues. Supplemented by reference TRBV9 and TRBJ1-2, the full variable domain reads DSGVTQTPKHLITATGQRVTLRCSPRSGDLSVYWYQQSLDQGLQFLIQYYNGEERAKGNILERFSAQQFPDLHSELNLSSLELGDSALYFCASSKGTVEGYTFGSGTRLTVV.

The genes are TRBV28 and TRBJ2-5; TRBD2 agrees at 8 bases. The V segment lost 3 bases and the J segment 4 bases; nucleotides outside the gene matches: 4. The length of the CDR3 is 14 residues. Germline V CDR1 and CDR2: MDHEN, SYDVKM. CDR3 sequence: CASSLGLAGETQYF. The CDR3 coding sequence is TGTGCCAGCAGTTTGGGTCTAGCGGGAGAGACCCAGTACTTC.

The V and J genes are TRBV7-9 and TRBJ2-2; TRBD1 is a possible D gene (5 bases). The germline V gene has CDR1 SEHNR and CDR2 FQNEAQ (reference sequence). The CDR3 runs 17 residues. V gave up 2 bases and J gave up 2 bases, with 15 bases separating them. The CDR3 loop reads CASSLPIPDINTGELFF. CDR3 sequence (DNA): TGTGCCAGCAGCTTACCCATCCCGGACATTAACACCGGGGAGCTGTTTTTT. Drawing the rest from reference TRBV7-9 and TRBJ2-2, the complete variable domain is DTGVSQNPRHKITKRGQNVTFRCDPISEHNRLYWYRQTLGQGPEFLTYFQNEAQLEKSRLLSDRFSAERPKGSFSTLEIQRTEQGDSAMYLCASSLPIPDINTGELFFGEGSRLTVL.

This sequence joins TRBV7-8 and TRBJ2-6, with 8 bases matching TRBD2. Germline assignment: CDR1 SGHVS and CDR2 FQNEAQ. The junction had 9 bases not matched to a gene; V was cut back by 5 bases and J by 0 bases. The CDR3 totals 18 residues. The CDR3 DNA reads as TGTGCCAGCAGCCACGGGGCGGGGGGTAGCTCTGGGGCCAACGTCCTGACTTTC. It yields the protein CASSHGAGGSSGANVLTF.

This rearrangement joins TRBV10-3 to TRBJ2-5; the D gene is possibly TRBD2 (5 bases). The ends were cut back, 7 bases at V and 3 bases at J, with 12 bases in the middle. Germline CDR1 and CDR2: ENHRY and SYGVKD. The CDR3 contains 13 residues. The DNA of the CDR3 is TGTGCCATCACGAAGGAGGAGAAAGAGACCCAGTACTTC. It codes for CAITKEEKETQYF.

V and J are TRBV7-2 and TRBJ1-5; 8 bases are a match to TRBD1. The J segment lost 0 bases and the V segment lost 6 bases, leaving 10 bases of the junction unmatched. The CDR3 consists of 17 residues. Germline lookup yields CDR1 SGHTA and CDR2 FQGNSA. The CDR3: CASRISGGRDSNQPQHF. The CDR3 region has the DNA TGTGCCAGCAGGATCTCAGGGGGCAGAGATAGCAATCAGCCCCAGCATTTT.

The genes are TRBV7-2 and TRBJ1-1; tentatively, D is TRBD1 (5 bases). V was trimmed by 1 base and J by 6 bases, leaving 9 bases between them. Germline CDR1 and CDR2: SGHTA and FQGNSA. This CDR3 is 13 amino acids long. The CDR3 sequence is CASSLDRGAEAFF. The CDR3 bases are TGTGCCAGCAGCTTAGATCGGGGGGCTGAAGCTTTCTTT.

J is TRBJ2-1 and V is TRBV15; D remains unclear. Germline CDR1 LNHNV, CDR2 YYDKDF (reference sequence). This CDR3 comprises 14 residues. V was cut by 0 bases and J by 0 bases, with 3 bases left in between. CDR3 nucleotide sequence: TGTGCCACCAGCAGAGATCTCTCCTACAATGAGCAGTTCTTC. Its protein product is CATSRDLSYNEQFF.

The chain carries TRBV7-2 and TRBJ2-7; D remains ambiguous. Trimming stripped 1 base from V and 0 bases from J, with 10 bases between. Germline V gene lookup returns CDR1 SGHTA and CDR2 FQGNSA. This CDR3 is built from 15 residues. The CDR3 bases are TGTGCCAGCAGCTTAGTCTTAATGCGCTCCTACGAGCAGTACTTC. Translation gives CASSLVLMRSYEQYF.

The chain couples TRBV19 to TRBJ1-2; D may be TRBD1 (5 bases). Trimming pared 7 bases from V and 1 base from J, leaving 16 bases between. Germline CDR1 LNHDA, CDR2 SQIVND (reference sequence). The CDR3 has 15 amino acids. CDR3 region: CASKKQGADNYGYTF. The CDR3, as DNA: TGTGCCAGTAAGAAGCAAGGGGCAGATAACTATGGCTACACCTTC.